This T cell receptor (beta chain) was sequenced in a study of T cells in localized non-small cell lung cancer. Study-wide findings and caveats: Across samples, adjacent lung featured a median roughly 60 of the top 100 tumor clones. Longer overall survival accompanied higher blood T cell density. Maximal T cell clonality occurred in uninvolved adjacent lung, with tumor ranking below it.

The assay was immunoSEQ multiplex PCR, and TCRdb's table has in-frame clones only and misses some. This sample has fewer than 45,000 clones, with roughly 90% found just once. This clone appeared a single time. Antigen unknown. The CDR3 has 14 residues. Germline V gene lookup returns CDR1 SGDLS and CDR2 YYNGEE. V lost 0 bases and J lost 5, with 12 bases in between. Source: peripheral blood, taken before any cancer treatment. The origin of this receptor is an older female donor with stage I squamous cell lung carcinoma. V gene TRBV9 combines with J gene TRBJ2-7; tentatively, D is TRBD2 (5 bases). The CDR3 sequence is CASSVAPTRNEQYF. CDR3 DNA: TGTGCCAGCAGCGTAGCCCCTACTAGAAACGAGCAGTACTTC.